The source of this TCR beta chain is a study of blood T cell repertoires in COVID-19. The V gene lost 4 bases and the J gene lost 1 base, with 7 bases spanning the gap. Germline CDR1 SGHNT, CDR2 YENEEA. The CDR3 is made up of 13 amino acids. Produced via immunoSEQ multiplex PCR; TCRdb's table is partial and in-frame only. The data hold some 150,000 clones, with about 91% observed a single time. The rearrangement uses TRBV11-3 and TRBJ1-1, with D uncertain. Input material: PBMCs or T cells enriched from blood (not recorded which). This clonotype was obtained from a woman under 30 who had recovered from COVID-19. CDR3 amino acids: CASSYTTNTEAFF. The CDR3 region has the DNA TGTGCCAGCAGCTACACAACGAACACTGAAGCTTTCTTT.